This is a list of T cell receptor beta chains from one sample in a study of cytotoxic CD8 clonotypes in ibrutinib-treated CLL. The data were produced by immunoSEQ multiplex PCR, yet TCRdb's version contains in-frame clones alone and is incomplete. The sample holds tens of thousands of clones, about two thirds seen once. The sample here was PBMCs, taken after 12 months of ibrutinib treatment. These receptors came from a human donor with chronic lymphocytic leukemia. CDR3s include the opening cysteine and the closing phenylalanine or tryptophan. Each record gives: J gene, D gene, V gene, clone size, CDR3 protein, CDR3 DNA. The D gene is left open where the match is weak. The size entry is marked missing in some rows and otherwise reads once, few, many or a size class.

TRBJ2-3,TRBD2,TRBV6-5,once,CASRNGGGSDTQYF,TGTGCCAGCCGTAACGGGGGAGGGTCAGATACGCAGTATTTT
TRBJ2-3,.,TRBV9,.,CASSVLSGPTDTQYF,TGTGCCAGCAGCGTATTATCAGGGCCCACAGATACGCAGTATTTT
TRBJ2-3,.,TRBV4-2,.,CASSQDQDQPRADTQYF,TGTGCCAGCAGCCAAGATCAAGACCAGCCTCGGGCGGATACGCAGTATTTT
TRBJ1-2,.,TRBV7-2,.,CASSLPEQGGTGGYTF,TGTGCCAGCAGCTTACCCGAACAGGGCGGGACGGGTGGCTACACCTTC
TRBJ2-5,.,TRBV9,medium-sized,CASSLTSEETQYF,TGTGCCAGCAGCCTCACTAGTGAAGAGACCCAGTACTTC
TRBJ1-1,.,TRBV7-9,.,CASIHLARDNTEAFF,TGTGCCAGCATACACTTAGCTAGAGATAACACTGAAGCTTTCTTT
TRBJ2-1,.,TRBV27,.,CASSPPQPAEQFF,TGTGCCAGCAGTCCCCCTCAACCAGCTGAGCAGTTCTTC
TRBJ2-7,TRBD1,TRBV27,.,CATLRTGGLPYEQYF,TGTGCCACACTGCGGACAGGGGGCCTTCCCTACGAGCAGTACTTC
TRBJ1-2,.,TRBV5-1,few,CASSLGGSYGYTF,TGCGCCAGCAGCTTAGGAGGGTCGTACGGCTACACCTTC
TRBJ2-7,.,TRBV7-2,once,CASSEPSYEQYF,TGTGCCAGCAGCGAGCCTTCCTACGAGCAGTACTTC
TRBJ2-2,.,TRBV9,few,CASSVAGVGTGELFF,TGTGCCAGCAGCGTAGCCGGGGTAGGGACCGGGGAGCTGTTTTTT
TRBJ2-1,TRBD2,TRBV9,.,CASSLWTSGPGGEQFF,TGTGCCAGCAGCCTCTGGACTAGCGGCCCCGGTGGTGAGCAGTTCTTC
TRBJ2-3,TRBD2,TRBV7-3,.,CASSPLAGEGADTQYF,TGTGCCAGCAGCCCCCTAGCGGGGGAGGGTGCAGATACGCAGTATTTT
TRBJ1-2,TRBD1,TRBV6-5,.,CASSGPGQGMGYTF,TGTGCCAGCAGTGGGCCGGGACAGGGTATGGGCTACACCTTC
TRBJ1-1,TRBD1,TRBV7-9,.,CASSTTGPEAFF,TGTGCCAGCAGCACGACAGGGCCTGAAGCTTTCTTT
TRBJ2-3,TRBD2,TRBV7-3,once,CASSPNSGGAADTQYF,TGTGCCAGCAGCCCTAATAGCGGGGGGGCCGCAGATACGCAGTATTTT
TRBJ2-1,.,TRBV7-2,.,CASSFSWGNEQFF,TGTGCCAGCAGCTTCAGTTGGGGAAATGAGCAGTTCTTC
TRBJ2-5,.,TRBV2,.,CASSIALTHQETQYF,TGTGCCAGCAGTATAGCCTTAACACACCAAGAGACCCAGTACTTC
TRBJ2-5,.,TRBV18,.,CASSPGETQYF,TGTGCCAGCTCCCCGGGAGAGACCCAGTACTTC
TRBJ1-4,TRBD1,TRBV5-4,once,CASSLGGGTGEKLFF,TGTGCCAGCAGCTTGGGGGGCGGGACAGGGGAAAAACTGTTTTTT
TRBJ1-5,TRBD1,TRBV28,few,CASSSGQPNQPQHF,TGTGCCAGCAGCTCGGGACAGCCCAATCAGCCCCAGCATTTT
TRBJ1-2,TRBD1,TRBV2,few,CASSEGTGSAYGYTF,TGTGCCAGCAGTGAGGGGACAGGGTCGGCCTATGGCTACACCTTC